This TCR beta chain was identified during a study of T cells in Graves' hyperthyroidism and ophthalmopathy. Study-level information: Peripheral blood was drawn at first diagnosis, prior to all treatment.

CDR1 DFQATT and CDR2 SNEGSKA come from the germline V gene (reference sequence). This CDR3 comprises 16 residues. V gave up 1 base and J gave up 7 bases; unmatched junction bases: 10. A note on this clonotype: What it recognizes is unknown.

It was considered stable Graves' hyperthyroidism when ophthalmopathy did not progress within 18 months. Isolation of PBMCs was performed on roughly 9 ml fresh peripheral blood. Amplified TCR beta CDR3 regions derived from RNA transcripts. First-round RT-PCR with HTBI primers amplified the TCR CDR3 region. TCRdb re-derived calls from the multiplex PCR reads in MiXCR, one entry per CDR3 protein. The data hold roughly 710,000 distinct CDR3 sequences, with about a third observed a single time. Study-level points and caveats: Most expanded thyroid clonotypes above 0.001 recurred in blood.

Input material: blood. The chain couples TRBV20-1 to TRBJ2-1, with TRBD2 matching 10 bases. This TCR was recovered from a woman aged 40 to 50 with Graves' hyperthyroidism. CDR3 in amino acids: CSARGASGSQSNEQFF. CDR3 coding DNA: TGCAGTGCTAGAGGGGCTAGCGGGAGTCAGTCAAATGAGCAGTTCTTC.